This T cell receptor beta chain was recovered during a study of regulatory T cells in long-lasting Graves disease. For TCR beta, libraries came from iRepertoire HTBI primers and Arm-PCR of CDR3 regions. From the multiplex PCR reads, TCRdb called clonotypes with MiXCR, one entry per CDR3 protein. Among some 200,000 distinct CDR3 sequences listed, roughly 19% were seen once. V shed 3 bases and J 4 bases; nucleotides not matched to a gene: 7. The CDR3 spans 15 residues. Time point indicated: newly diagnosed GD, antithyroid drugs for less than 3 months. From PBMCs, RNA was extracted and then used to make the TCR library. This clonotype was found a few times. This sample also appeared in a second study, on T cells in Graves' hyperthyroidism and ophthalmopathy. Per that paper: HTBI primers were the set used in a first-round RT-PCR of the TCR CDR3.

The chain employs TRBV12-3 or TRBV12-4 and TRBJ2-7; 9 bases fit TRBD2. This material consisted of peripheral blood mononuclear cells (PBMCs), taken at new diagnosis, from a patient treated with antithyroid drugs. The clonotype comes from a woman aged 25 to 39 with Graves disease. CDR3 loop: CASSLGGLASYEQYF. The CDR3 nucleotides are TGTGCCAGCAGTTTGGGGGGACTAGCCTCTTACGAGCAGTACTTC.